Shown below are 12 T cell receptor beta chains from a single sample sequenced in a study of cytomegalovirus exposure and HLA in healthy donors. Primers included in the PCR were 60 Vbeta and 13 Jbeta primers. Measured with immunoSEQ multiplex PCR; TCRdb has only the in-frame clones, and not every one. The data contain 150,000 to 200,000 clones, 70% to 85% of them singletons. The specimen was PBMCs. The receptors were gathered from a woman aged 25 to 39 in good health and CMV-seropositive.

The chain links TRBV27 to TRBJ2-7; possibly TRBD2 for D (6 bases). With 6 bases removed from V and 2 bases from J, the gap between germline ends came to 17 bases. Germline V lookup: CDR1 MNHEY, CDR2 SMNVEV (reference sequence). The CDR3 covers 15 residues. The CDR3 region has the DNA TGTGCCAGCAGGGCGGGGACGGGAGCAACCTACGAGCAGTACTTC. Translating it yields CASRAGTGATYEQYF.

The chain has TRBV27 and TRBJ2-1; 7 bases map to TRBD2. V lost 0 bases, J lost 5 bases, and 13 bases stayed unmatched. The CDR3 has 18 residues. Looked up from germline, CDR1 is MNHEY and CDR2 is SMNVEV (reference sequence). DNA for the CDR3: TGTGCCAGCAGTTTATCGACCCTGGCGGGAGAACCCCACAATGAGCAGTTCTTC. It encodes CASSLSTLAGEPHNEQFF.

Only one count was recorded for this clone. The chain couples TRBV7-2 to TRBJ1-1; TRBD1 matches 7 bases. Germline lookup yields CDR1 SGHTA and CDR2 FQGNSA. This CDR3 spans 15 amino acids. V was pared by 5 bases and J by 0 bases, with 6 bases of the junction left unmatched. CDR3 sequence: CASSPQGQMNTEAFF. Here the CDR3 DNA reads TGTGCCAGCAGCCCTCAGGGACAGATGAACACTGAAGCTTTCTTT.

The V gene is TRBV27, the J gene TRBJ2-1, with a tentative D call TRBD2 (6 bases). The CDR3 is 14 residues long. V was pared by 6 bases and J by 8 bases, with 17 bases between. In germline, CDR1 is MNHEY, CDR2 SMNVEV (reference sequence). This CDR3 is CASSPTSAGHEQFF. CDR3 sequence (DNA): TGTGCCAGCAGCCCGACTAGTGCGGGCCATGAGCAGTTCTTC.

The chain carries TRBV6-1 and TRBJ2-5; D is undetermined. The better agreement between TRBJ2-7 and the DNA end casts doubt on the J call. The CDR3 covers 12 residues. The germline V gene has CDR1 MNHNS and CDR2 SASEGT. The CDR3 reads CASRESSYEQYF. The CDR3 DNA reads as TGTGCCAGCAGAGAATCCTCCTACGAGCAGTACTTC.

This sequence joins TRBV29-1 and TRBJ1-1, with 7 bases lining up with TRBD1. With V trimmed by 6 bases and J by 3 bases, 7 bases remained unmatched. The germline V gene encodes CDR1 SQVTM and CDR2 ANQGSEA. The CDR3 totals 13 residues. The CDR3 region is CSVPQGSHTEAFF. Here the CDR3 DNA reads TGCAGCGTCCCACAGGGGTCCCACACTGAAGCTTTCTTT.

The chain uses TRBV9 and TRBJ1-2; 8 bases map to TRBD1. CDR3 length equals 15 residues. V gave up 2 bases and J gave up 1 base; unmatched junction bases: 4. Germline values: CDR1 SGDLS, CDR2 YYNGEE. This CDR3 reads CASSVGQGLNYGYTF. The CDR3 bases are TGTGCCAGCAGCGTCGGACAGGGCCTTAACTATGGCTACACCTTC. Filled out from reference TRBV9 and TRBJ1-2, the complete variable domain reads DSGVTQTPKHLITATGQRVTLRCSPRSGDLSVYWYQQSLDQGLQFLIQYYNGEERAKGNILERFSAQQFPDLHSELNLSSLELGDSALYFCASSVGQGLNYGYTFGSGTRLTVV.

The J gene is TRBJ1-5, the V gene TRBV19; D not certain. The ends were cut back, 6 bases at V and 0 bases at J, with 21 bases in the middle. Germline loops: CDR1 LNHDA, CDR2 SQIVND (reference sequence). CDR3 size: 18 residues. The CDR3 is CASSTIFIRGGSNQPQHF. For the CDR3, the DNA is TGTGCCAGTAGCACTATATTCATTCGGGGAGGTAGCAATCAGCCCCAGCATTTT.

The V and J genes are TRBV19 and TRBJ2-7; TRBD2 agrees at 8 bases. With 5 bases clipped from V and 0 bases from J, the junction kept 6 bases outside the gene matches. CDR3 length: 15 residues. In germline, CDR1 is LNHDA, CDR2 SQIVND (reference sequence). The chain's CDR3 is CASSSAGGSSYEQYF. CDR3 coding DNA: TGTGCCAGTAGTTCGGCGGGAGGATCCTCCTACGAGCAGTACTTC.

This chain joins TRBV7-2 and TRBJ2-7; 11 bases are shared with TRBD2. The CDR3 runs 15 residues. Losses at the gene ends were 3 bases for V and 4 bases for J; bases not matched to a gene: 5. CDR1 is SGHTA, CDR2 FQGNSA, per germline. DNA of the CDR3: TGTGCCAGCAGCTTGCGGACTAGCGGGCTATACGAGCAGTACTTC. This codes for CASSLRTSGLYEQYF.

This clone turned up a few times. CDR3 nucleotide sequence: TGCGCCAGCAGCTTGGGGGGGGGCGAGGATACGCAGTATTTT. Translation: CASSLGGGEDTQYF. The V and J genes are TRBV5-1 and TRBJ2-3, with D maybe TRBD2 (7 bases). Between the trimmed V and J ends, which lost 0 bases and 6 bases, there was a span of 11 bases. CDR3 size: 14 residues. Per the germline V gene, CDR1 is SGHRS and CDR2 is YFSETQ.

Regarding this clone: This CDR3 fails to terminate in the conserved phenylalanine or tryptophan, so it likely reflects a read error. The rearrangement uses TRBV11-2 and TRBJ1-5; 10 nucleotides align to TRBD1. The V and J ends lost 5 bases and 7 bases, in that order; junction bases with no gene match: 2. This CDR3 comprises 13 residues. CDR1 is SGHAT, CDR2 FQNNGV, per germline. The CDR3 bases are TGTGCCAGCAGCCTGACAGGGGGCCAGCCCCAGCATCTT. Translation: CASSLTGGQPQHL.